Listed below are T cell receptor beta chains from one sample, sequenced in a study of cytomegalovirus exposure and HLA in healthy donors. Sequencing was performed with immunoSEQ multiplex PCR; in TCRdb, only in-frame clones are kept and a portion is missing. The sample carries some 150,000 clones, approximately 60% recorded once. Specimen: PBMCs. Every receptor here comes from a woman in her sixties in good health and CMV-seropositive. CDR3s include the opening cysteine and the closing phenylalanine or tryptophan. The order of the fields is D gene, J gene, clone size, V gene, CDR3 DNA, CDR3 protein. The D gene is left open where the match is weak. Clone size is stated in some rows and not others, as once, few, many or a class when expanded.

D gene: .; J gene: TRBJ1-5; clone size: few; V gene: TRBV4-3; CDR3 DNA: TGCGCCAGCAGCCTCGGACAGAGTAGTCAGCCCCAGCATTTT; CDR3 protein: CASSLGQSSQPQHF
D gene: .; J gene: TRBJ1-6; clone size: .; V gene: TRBV27; CDR3 DNA: TGTGCCAGCACCTTGAGGAGGGAGGCTTCACCCCTCCACTTT; CDR3 protein: CASTLRREASPLHF
D gene: TRBD2; J gene: TRBJ2-1; clone size: .; V gene: TRBV28; CDR3 DNA: TGTGCCAGCAGTTTCGGGCTAGCGGGGAACAATGAGCAGTTCTTC; CDR3 protein: CASSFGLAGNNEQFF
D gene: TRBD2; J gene: TRBJ2-2; clone size: few; V gene: TRBV5-1; CDR3 DNA: TGCGCCAGCAGCCCGGGACTAGCGGGAGGGAGGACCGGGGAGCTGTTTTTT; CDR3 protein: CASSPGLAGGRTGELFF
D gene: TRBD1; J gene: TRBJ2-3; clone size: few; V gene: TRBV9; CDR3 DNA: TGTGCCAGCAGCGTACAGGGACAGGGGAGCGCAGATACGCAGTATTTT; CDR3 protein: CASSVQGQGSADTQYF
D gene: .; J gene: TRBJ2-1; clone size: few; V gene: TRBV6-5; CDR3 DNA: TGTGCCTCCCGGCAGGGTCGTGAGCAGTTCTTC; CDR3 protein: CASRQGREQFF
D gene: TRBD2; J gene: TRBJ2-3; clone size: .; V gene: TRBV5-1; CDR3 DNA: TGCGCCAGCAGCTTGGGGGCCGGCGGGAGGGTACCAGATACGCAGTATTTT; CDR3 protein: CASSLGAGGRVPDTQYF
D gene: .; J gene: TRBJ1-1; clone size: few; V gene: TRBV7-2; CDR3 DNA: TGTGCCAGCAGCATCTATACGAACACTGAAGCTTTCTTT; CDR3 protein: CASSIYTNTEAFF
D gene: TRBD2; J gene: TRBJ2-7; clone size: .; V gene: TRBV4-1; CDR3 DNA: TGCGCCAGCAGCCAAGTCGGAGCGGGGGCTTACTACGAGCAGTACTTC; CDR3 protein: CASSQVGAGAYYEQYF
D gene: .; J gene: TRBJ1-2; clone size: few; V gene: TRBV28; CDR3 DNA: TGTGCCAGCAGTTTACGCAGCTATGGCTACACCTTC; CDR3 protein: CASSLRSYGYTF
D gene: .; J gene: TRBJ2-1; clone size: .; V gene: TRBV11-2; CDR3 DNA: TGTGCCAGCAGCTTAGATGACAGTTCCTACAATGAGCAGTTCTTC; CDR3 protein: CASSLDDSSYNEQFF
D gene: .; J gene: TRBJ1-4; clone size: few; V gene: TRBV7-2; CDR3 DNA: TGTGCCAGCAGACTAAAAGGGGGGGCGTATGAAAAACTGTTTTTT; CDR3 protein: CASRLKGGAYEKLFF
D gene: .; J gene: TRBJ2-5; clone size: .; V gene: TRBV5-4; CDR3 DNA: TGTGCCAGCAGCCCTGATCCGGGGTCACAAGAGACCCAGTACTTC; CDR3 protein: CASSPDPGSQETQYF
D gene: TRBD2; J gene: TRBJ2-3; clone size: .; V gene: TRBV5-1; CDR3 DNA: TGCGCCAGCAGCTTCGATTTAGCGGGTAGCACAGATACGCAGTATTTT; CDR3 protein: CASSFDLAGSTDTQYF
D gene: .; J gene: TRBJ1-5; clone size: few; V gene: TRBV5-6; CDR3 DNA: TGTGCCAGCAGCTTGTCCCCTAATCAGCCCCAGCATTTT; CDR3 protein: CASSLSPNQPQHF
D gene: TRBD2; J gene: TRBJ2-1; clone size: .; V gene: TRBV15; CDR3 DNA: TGTGCCACCAGCAGAGGCAGACTAGCGAACAATGAGCAGTTCTTC; CDR3 protein: CATSRGRLANNEQFF
D gene: TRBD1; J gene: TRBJ2-1; clone size: .; V gene: TRBV7-8; CDR3 DNA: TGTGCCAGCAGCCGGGACAGGGGGCTTCACAATGAGCAGTTCTTC; CDR3 protein: CASSRDRGLHNEQFF
D gene: .; J gene: TRBJ2-7; clone size: .; V gene: TRBV7-3; CDR3 DNA: TGTGCCAGCAGCTCCAAACGGGGTTTACCTCCCTACGAGCAGTACTTC; CDR3 protein: CASSSKRGLPPYEQYF
D gene: TRBD1; J gene: TRBJ2-7; clone size: .; V gene: TRBV6-5; CDR3 DNA: TGTGCCAGCACGACGATAACAGGGGCCTCCTACGAGCAGTACTTC; CDR3 protein: CASTTITGASYEQYF
D gene: .; J gene: TRBJ2-7; clone size: once; V gene: TRBV5-1; CDR3 DNA: TGCGCCAGCAGCTTGCTCGGGGACGAGCAGTACTTC; CDR3 protein: CASSLLGDEQYF
D gene: .; J gene: TRBJ1-6; clone size: few; V gene: TRBV19; CDR3 DNA: TGTGCCAGCCGGCTCCGGGAAACCTATAATTCACCCCTCCACTTT; CDR3 protein: CASRLRETYNSPLHF
D gene: TRBD1; J gene: TRBJ2-7; clone size: few; V gene: TRBV4-3; CDR3 DNA: TGCGCCAGCAGCCAAGAGGCCAGGGGGCAGGAGCAGTACTTC; CDR3 protein: CASSQEARGQEQYF
D gene: TRBD1; J gene: TRBJ1-1; clone size: .; V gene: TRBV6-5; CDR3 DNA: TGTGCCAGCAGCTTGACAGGGGAAGCTTTCTTT; CDR3 protein: CASSLTGEAFF
D gene: .; J gene: TRBJ1-5; clone size: .; V gene: TRBV6-1; CDR3 DNA: TGTGCCAGCAGTGCTCCCGGGACTCTCAATCAGCCCCAGCATTTT; CDR3 protein: CASSAPGTLNQPQHF
D gene: TRBD2; J gene: TRBJ2-7; clone size: .; V gene: TRBV5-1; CDR3 DNA: TGCGCCAGCAGCCAGGGGGGGACTAGCTACCAGCAGTACTTC; CDR3 protein: CASSQGGTSYQQYF
D gene: .; J gene: TRBJ1-2; clone size: .; V gene: TRBV5-4; CDR3 DNA: TGTGCCAGCAGCTTGGCTCAGGGGCTTGACTATGGCTACACCTTC; CDR3 protein: CASSLAQGLDYGYTF
D gene: TRBD1; J gene: TRBJ2-7; clone size: .; V gene: TRBV4-2; CDR3 DNA: TGTGCCAGCAGCCAAGAGGCCGGGACAGGGGTCGAGCAGTACTTC; CDR3 protein: CASSQEAGTGVEQYF
D gene: .; J gene: TRBJ1-1; clone size: few; V gene: TRBV30; CDR3 DNA: TGTGCCTGGAGGGCCCAAAACACTGAAGCTTTCTTT; CDR3 protein: CAWRAQNTEAFF
D gene: .; J gene: TRBJ2-2; clone size: .; V gene: TRBV9; CDR3 DNA: TGTGCCAGCAGCCCCCGTGGAGGCAGGGGATCGTCCGGGGAGCTGTTTTTT; CDR3 protein: CASSPRGGRGSSGELFF
D gene: TRBD1; J gene: TRBJ1-1; clone size: few; V gene: TRBV18; CDR3 DNA: TGTGCCAGCTCACCCCTGGGACAGGGGGCGAACACTGAAGCTTTCTTT; CDR3 protein: CASSPLGQGANTEAFF
D gene: .; J gene: TRBJ1-1; clone size: few; V gene: TRBV28; CDR3 DNA: TGTGCCAGCAGCTTAATAGGGGCGCTGAACACTGAAGCTTTCTTT; CDR3 protein: CASSLIGALNTEAFF
D gene: .; J gene: TRBJ1-3; clone size: few; V gene: TRBV15; CDR3 DNA: TGTGCCACCAGCAGAGGGCCTGCTCGAGGAAACACCATATATTTT; CDR3 protein: CATSRGPARGNTIYF
D gene: .; J gene: TRBJ1-2; clone size: .; V gene: TRBV25-1; CDR3 DNA: TGTGCCAGCAGCTCAGGGGCTAACTATGGCTACACCTTC; CDR3 protein: CASSSGANYGYTF
D gene: TRBD1; J gene: TRBJ1-5; clone size: .; V gene: TRBV5-6; CDR3 DNA: TGTGCCAGCAGCTTGTCGGACAGGGGCGGTCAGCCCCAGCATTTT; CDR3 protein: CASSLSDRGGQPQHF
D gene: TRBD1; J gene: TRBJ2-7; clone size: .; V gene: TRBV7-8; CDR3 DNA: TGTGCCAGCAGCCCCTCGACAGGGTTCTCCTACGAGCAGTACTTC; CDR3 protein: CASSPSTGFSYEQYF
D gene: .; J gene: TRBJ1-2; clone size: .; V gene: TRBV27; CDR3 DNA: TGTGCCAGCAGTCTCCAGGGGCTGGTCGGTGGCTACACCTTC; CDR3 protein: CASSLQGLVGGYTF
D gene: TRBD1; J gene: TRBJ2-3; clone size: .; V gene: TRBV7-8; CDR3 DNA: TGTGCCAGCAGCTTACCCGGGACAGCCACAGATACGCAGTATTTT; CDR3 protein: CASSLPGTATDTQYF
D gene: .; J gene: TRBJ2-5; clone size: .; V gene: TRBV19; CDR3 DNA: TGTGCCAGTAGTATAGGGCCAGCAGGGGAGACCCAGTACTTC; CDR3 protein: CASSIGPAGETQYF
D gene: TRBD1; J gene: TRBJ1-1; clone size: .; V gene: TRBV2; CDR3 DNA: TGTGCCAGCAGTGAAGCGTCCACAGGGGTTGACCCTGAAGCTTTCTTT; CDR3 protein: CASSEASTGVDPEAFF
D gene: TRBD2; J gene: TRBJ2-5; clone size: .; V gene: TRBV27; CDR3 DNA: TGTGCCAGCAGTTTATCGGGACTAGCGGGAGAAAGAGAGACCCAGTACTTC; CDR3 protein: CASSLSGLAGERETQYF
D gene: TRBD2; J gene: TRBJ2-1; clone size: .; V gene: TRBV30; CDR3 DNA: TGTGCCTGGAGTGTAGAGCGGGGTGAGCAGTTCTTC; CDR3 protein: CAWSVERGEQFF
D gene: TRBD1; J gene: TRBJ1-2; clone size: few; V gene: TRBV5-1; CDR3 DNA: TGCGCCAGCAGCCGTGGGACAGAGAACTATGGCTACACCTTC; CDR3 protein: CASSRGTENYGYTF
D gene: .; J gene: TRBJ2-3; clone size: .; V gene: TRBV6-5; CDR3 DNA: TGTGCCAGCAGTTTACTGGGCGCATACACAGATACGCAGTATTTT; CDR3 protein: CASSLLGAYTDTQYF
D gene: .; J gene: TRBJ2-7; clone size: once; V gene: TRBV7-2; CDR3 DNA: TGTGCCAGCAGCTTAAATAGCCCGGGGAGGGAGCAGTACTTC; CDR3 protein: CASSLNSPGREQYF
D gene: TRBD1; J gene: TRBJ1-1; clone size: .; V gene: TRBV27; CDR3 DNA: TGTGCCAGCAGGTTAACAGGGGGCAGCAACACTGAAGCTTTCTTT; CDR3 protein: CASRLTGGSNTEAFF
D gene: .; J gene: TRBJ2-3; clone size: .; V gene: TRBV27; CDR3 DNA: TGTGCCAGCAGTTGGAGCAGGGGCACAGATACGCAGTATTTT; CDR3 protein: CASSWSRGTDTQYF